This TCR beta chain was obtained from a study of human T cells and chemical hapten exposure (dated by TCRdb to 2020 to 2022). For context, the study as a whole: For sensitization, 2% DPC in acetone was applied to an approximately 2 cm by approximately 2 cm area of upper inner arm skin. Weekly therapeutic DPC doses were additionally applied to the scalp of patients throughout the approximately 25-week study period. Patch testing was done on the upper back using Finn chambers containing 0.01% DPC, and results were scored after 6 days according to International Contact Dermatitis Research Group standards. Most of the patients in the cohort were female, and the cohort covered alopecia areata with under or over 50% scalp involvement, alopecia totalis and alopecia universalis. Libraries were pooled for sequencing, and variation in per-sample TCR yields was attributed mainly to small differences in library volumes within the pool. This study followed changes in the peripheral blood TCR repertoire in vivo during primary and secondary sensitization of alopecia patients to the hapten diphenylcyclopropenone (DPC). Blood samples were taken from patients before sensitization (week 0) and then at 2, 6 and about 24 weeks after DPC sensitization. Blood for TCR sequencing was provided by twenty-nine alopecia patients at one to four time points (pre-sensitization, 2, 6 and 24 weeks). General conclusions and limits of the study: Patch test score was positively correlated with the number of PT1 expanded TCRs, with significance at thresholds 8, 16 and 32 but not at 4. Because all patients had alopecia, a presumed autoimmune disease, the immune response of the patients might differ from that of healthy individuals. Repeated subsampling changed both the strength of the expansion versus patch-test correlation and the threshold at which the correlation became significant. Expanded TCRs formed significantly more large CDR3 similarity clusters than pre-sensitization or healthy control sets, consistent with antigen-driven responses. DPC sensitization did not change how many TCRs were above 1 in 1000 frequency, and no evidence was found of alterations in global repertoire structure.

Measured from the cysteine to the phenylalanine, the CDR3 is 14 residues long. Only the CDR3 region is kept as DNA, spanning 42 bases read in frame from base 1. Deletion took 3 bases off V and 3 bases off J, with a span of 9 bases between the germline ends. The library relied on RACE. These reads were obtained on a NextSeq 500. During library preparation, unique molecular identifiers were attached to individual cDNA molecules so that TCRs could be counted quantitatively and reproducibly. For every blood RNA sample, sequencing covered both the TCR alpha and TCR beta chains. The original pipeline was this. Samples had a median of about 96,000 TCRs, with a range from roughly 20,000 to 700,000. The Decombinator software suite was used to annotate the V, J and CDR3 of the TCR reads. Every sample was subsampled to the same number of TCRs (28,000) for the PS versus PT1 abundance plots. TCRs were defined as expanded if absent before sensitization and observed at least eight times at the 2-week time point. TCRdb reworked the public reads: Q25 trimming with fastp, MiXCR clone assembly, productive beta chains retained. Identical CDR3 protein sequences are pooled into one entry, listed with their most common genes and DNA. Clone size and V and J calls follow TCRdb, not the original study. This sample has 100,000 to 120,000 distinct CDR3 sequences in its table, and less than 40% of those were observed once. Together, the top ten hold less than 3% of the sample.

What this sample's time point label stands for: patch test 3, about 24 weeks after DPC sensitization. This sample's treatment or condition label indicates: therapeutic diphenylcyclopropenone sensitization with weekly scalp DPC. Blood at each patch-test visit was drawn before the patch test was applied. Patients were considered eligible if aged 18 to 70, diagnosed with alopecia and deemed suitable for DPC therapy, and patients were excluded if pregnant. Total RNA was extracted from unfractionated whole blood collected in Tempus Blood RNA tubes. To note about this clonotype: It has no known antigen specificity. Per-base quality was not reported, and no clone a single base away is much larger than it.

The chain couples TRBV12-3 or TRBV12-4 to TRBJ1-5; possibly the D gene is TRBD1, per 5 matching bases. The source material was whole blood, sampled in connection with sensitization to the hapten diphenylcyclopropenone (DPC). This TCR came from a middle-aged man with alopecia areata. Some clones in this sample may be carry-over from other donors' samples. The bases are TGTGCCAGCAGTTTTGGAGGGACCAATCAGCCCCAGCATTTT. Its coded protein is CASSFGGTNQPQHF.